This T cell receptor beta chain emerged from a study of CD8+ T cells in alopecia areata. This CDR3 has 13 residues. Germline V lookup: CDR1 SEHNR, CDR2 FQNEAQ (reference sequence). Trimming took off 3 bases at V and 1 base at J, with 6 bases between the two ends. cDNA serving as the sequencing template came from extracted, reverse transcribed RNA. Here immunoSEQ multiplex PCR was the method, and the copy in TCRdb shows in-frame clones only, minus some. This table holds around 150,000 clones, roughly 60% found once. The J gene is TRBJ2-5, the V gene TRBV7-9; D not resolved. This receptor was identified in a human donor in good health. Sequencing was carried out using CD8+ T cells sorted from blood. The CDR3 protein is CASSFVSQETQYF. In DNA, the CDR3 is TGTGCCAGCAGCTTTGTTAGCCAAGAGACCCAGTACTTC. Complete variable domain (other parts from reference TRBV7-9 and TRBJ2-5): DTGVSQNPRHKITKRGQNVTFRCDPISEHNRLYWYRQTLGQGPEFLTYFQNEAQLEKSRLLSDRFSAERPKGSFSTLEIQRTEQGDSAMYLCASSFVSQETQYFGPGTRLLVL.